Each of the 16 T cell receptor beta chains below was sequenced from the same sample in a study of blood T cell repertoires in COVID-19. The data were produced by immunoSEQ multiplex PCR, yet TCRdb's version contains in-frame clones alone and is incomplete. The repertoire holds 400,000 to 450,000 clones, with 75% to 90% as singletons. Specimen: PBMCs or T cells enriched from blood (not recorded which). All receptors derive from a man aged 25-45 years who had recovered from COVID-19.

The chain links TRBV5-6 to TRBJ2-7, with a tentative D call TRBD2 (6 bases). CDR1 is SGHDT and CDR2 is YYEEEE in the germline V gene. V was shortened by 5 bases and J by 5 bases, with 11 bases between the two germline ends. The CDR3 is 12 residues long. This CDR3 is CASRGLTNEQYF. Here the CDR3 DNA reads TGTGCCAGCAGGGGACTGACTAACGAGCAGTACTTC. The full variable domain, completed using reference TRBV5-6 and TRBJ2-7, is DAGVTQSPTHLIKTRGQQVTLRCSPKSGHDTVSWYQQALGQGPQFIFQYYEEEERQRGNFPDRFSGHQFPNYSSELNVNALLLGDSALYLCASRGLTNEQYFGPGTRLTVT.

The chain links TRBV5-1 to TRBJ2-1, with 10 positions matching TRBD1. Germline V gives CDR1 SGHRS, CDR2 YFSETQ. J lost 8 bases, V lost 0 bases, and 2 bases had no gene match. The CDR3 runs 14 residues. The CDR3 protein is CASSLGQGADEQFF. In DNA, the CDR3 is TGCGCCAGCAGCTTGGGACAGGGGGCGGATGAGCAGTTCTTC.

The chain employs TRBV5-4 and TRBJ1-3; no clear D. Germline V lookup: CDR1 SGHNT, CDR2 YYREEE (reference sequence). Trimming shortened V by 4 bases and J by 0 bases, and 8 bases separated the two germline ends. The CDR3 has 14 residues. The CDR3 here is CASSPEGSGNTIYF. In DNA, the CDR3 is TGTGCCAGCAGCCCCGAGGGCTCTGGAAACACCATATATTTT.

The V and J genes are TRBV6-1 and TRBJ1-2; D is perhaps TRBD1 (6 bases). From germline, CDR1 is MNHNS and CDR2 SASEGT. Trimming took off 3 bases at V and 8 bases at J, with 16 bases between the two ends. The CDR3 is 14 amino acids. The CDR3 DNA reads TGTGCCAGCAGTGATGTACAGGGAATAGGGGGCTACACCTTC. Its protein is CASSDVQGIGGYTF.

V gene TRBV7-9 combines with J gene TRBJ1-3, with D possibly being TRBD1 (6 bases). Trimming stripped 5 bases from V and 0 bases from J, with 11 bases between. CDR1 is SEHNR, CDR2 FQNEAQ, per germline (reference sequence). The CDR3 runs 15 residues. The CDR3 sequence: CASSRQADSGNTIYF. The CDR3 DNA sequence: TGTGCCAGCAGCCGACAGGCCGACTCTGGAAACACCATATATTTT.

The CDR3 reads CAISDALLNYGYTF. The DNA of the CDR3 is TGTGCCATCAGTGACGCACTTCTTAACTATGGCTACACCTTC. This chain uses TRBV10-3 with TRBJ1-2; D remains ambiguous. Germline loops: CDR1 ENHRY, CDR2 SYGVKD. This CDR3 contains 14 residues. Trimming cost V 3 bases and J 1 base, with 9 bases left between them.

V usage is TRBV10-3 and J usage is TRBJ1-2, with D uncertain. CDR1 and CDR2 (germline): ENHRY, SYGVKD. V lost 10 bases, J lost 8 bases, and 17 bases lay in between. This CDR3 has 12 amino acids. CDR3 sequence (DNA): TGTGCCAGTTTCTCCGGGGTCGGCGGCTACACCTTC. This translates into CASFSGVGGYTF.

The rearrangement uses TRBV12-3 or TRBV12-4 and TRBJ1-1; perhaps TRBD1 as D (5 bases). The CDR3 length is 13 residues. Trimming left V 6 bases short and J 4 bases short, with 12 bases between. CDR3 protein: CASRGTGFTEAFF. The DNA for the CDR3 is TGTGCCAGCAGGGGGACTGGATTCACTGAAGCTTTCTTT.

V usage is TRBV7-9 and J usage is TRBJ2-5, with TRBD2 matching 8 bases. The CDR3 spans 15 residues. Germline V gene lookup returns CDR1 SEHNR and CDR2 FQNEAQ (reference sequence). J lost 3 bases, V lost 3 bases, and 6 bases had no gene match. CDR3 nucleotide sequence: TGTGCCAGCAGCTTCGGGGGACTAGTTGAAGAGACCCAGTACTTC. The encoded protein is CASSFGGLVEETQYF. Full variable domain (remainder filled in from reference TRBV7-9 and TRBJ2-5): DTGVSQNPRHKITKRGQNVTFRCDPISEHNRLYWYRQTLGQGPEFLTYFQNEAQLEKSRLLSDRFSAERPKGSFSTLEIQRTEQGDSAMYLCASSFGGLVEETQYFGPGTRLLVL.

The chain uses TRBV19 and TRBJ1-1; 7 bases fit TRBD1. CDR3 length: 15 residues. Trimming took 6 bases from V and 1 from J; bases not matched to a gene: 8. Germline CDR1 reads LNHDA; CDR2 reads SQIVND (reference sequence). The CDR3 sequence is CASRAPGQWNTEAFF. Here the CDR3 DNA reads TGTGCCAGTAGAGCTCCGGGACAGTGGAACACTGAAGCTTTCTTT.

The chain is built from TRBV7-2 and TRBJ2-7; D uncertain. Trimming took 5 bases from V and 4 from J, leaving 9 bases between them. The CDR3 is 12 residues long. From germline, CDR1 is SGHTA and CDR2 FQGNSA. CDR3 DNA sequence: TGTGCCAGCAGCCAGGCGCAATACGAGCAGTACTTC. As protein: CASSQAQYEQYF.

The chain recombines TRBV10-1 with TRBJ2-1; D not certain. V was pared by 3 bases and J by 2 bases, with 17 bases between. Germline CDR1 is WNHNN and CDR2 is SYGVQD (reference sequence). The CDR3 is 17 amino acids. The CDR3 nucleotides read TGCGCCAGCAGTGATCGACACCGACGGTACACCTACAATGAGCAGTTCTTC. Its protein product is CASSDRHRRYTYNEQFF.

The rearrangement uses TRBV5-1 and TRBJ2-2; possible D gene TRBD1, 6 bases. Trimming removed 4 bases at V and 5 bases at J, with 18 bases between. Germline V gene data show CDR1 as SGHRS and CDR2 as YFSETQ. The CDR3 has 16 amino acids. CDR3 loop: CASSPWTDPGTGELFF. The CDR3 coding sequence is TGCGCCAGCAGCCCCTGGACAGACCCCGGGACCGGGGAGCTGTTTTTT. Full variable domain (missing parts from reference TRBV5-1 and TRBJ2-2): KAGVTQTPRYLIKTRGQQVTLSCSPISGHRSVSWYQQTPGQGLQFLFEYFSETQRNKGNFPGRFSGRQFSNSRSEMNVSTLELGDSALYLCASSPWTDPGTGELFFGEGSRLTVL.

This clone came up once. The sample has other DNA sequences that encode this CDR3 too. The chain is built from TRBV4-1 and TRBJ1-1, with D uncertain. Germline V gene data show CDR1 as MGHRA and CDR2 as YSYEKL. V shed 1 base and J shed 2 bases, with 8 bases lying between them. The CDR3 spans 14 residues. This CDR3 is CASSQGHLNTEAFF. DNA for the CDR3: TGCGCCAGCAGCCAAGGACATTTAAACACTGAAGCTTTCTTT.

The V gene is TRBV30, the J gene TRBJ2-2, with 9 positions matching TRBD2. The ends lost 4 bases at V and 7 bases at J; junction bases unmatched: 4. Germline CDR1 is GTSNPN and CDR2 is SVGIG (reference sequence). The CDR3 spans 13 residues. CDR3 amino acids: CAWTSGNNGELFF. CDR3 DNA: TGTGCCTGGACTAGCGGGAATAACGGGGAGCTGTTTTTT.

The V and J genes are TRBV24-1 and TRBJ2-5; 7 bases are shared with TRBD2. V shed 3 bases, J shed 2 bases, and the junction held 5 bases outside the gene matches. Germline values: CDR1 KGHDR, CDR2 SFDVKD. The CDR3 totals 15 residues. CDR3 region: CATSDPRGEQETQYF. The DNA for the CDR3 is TGTGCCACCAGTGATCCCCGGGGGGAACAAGAGACCCAGTACTTC.